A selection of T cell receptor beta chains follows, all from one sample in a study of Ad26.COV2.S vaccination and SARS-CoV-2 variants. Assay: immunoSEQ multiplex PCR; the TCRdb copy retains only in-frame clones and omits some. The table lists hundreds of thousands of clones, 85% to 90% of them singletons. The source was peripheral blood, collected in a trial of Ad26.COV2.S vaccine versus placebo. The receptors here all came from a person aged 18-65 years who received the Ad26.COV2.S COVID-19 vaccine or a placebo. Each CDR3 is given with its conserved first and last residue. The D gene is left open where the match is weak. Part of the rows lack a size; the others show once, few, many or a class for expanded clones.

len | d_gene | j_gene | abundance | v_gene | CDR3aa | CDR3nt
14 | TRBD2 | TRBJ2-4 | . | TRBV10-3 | CAISSGDSGGIQYF | TGTGCCATCAGTTCGGGAGACAGCGGGGGAATTCAGTACTTC
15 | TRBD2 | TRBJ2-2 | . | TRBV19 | CASSRLAGSAGELFF | TGTGCCAGTAGTAGATTAGCGGGGTCGGCCGGGGAGCTGTTTTTT
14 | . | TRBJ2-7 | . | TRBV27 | CASSSGLNPYEQYF | TGTGCCAGCAGTTCTGGGCTCAACCCCTACGAGCAGTACTTC
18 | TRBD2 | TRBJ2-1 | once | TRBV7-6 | CASSSRPGLAGGYNEQFF | TGTGCCAGCAGCTCGAGACCGGGACTAGCGGGGGGCTACAATGAGCAGTTCTTC
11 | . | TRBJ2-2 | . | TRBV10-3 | CAISDTGELFF | TGTGCCATCAGTGATACCGGGGAGCTGTTTTTT
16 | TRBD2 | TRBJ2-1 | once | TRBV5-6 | CASSLTGLVAYNEQFF | TGTGCCAGCAGCTTGACGGGACTAGTTGCCTACAATGAGCAGTTCTTC
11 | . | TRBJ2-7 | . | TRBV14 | CASSSSYEQYF | TGTGCCAGCAGCTCCTCCTACGAGCAGTACTTC
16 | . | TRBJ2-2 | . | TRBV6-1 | CASSARLSANTGELFF | TGTGCCAGCAGTGCCAGACTGAGCGCGAACACCGGGGAGCTGTTTTTT
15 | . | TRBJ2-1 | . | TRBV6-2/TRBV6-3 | CASSYLGQGYNEQFF | TGTGCCAGCAGTTACCTTGGCCAGGGTTACAATGAGCAGTTCTTC
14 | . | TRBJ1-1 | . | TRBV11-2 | CASSLAARGVEAFF | TGTGCCAGCAGCTTAGCTGCCCGGGGGGTTGAAGCTTTCTTT
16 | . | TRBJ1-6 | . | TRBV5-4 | CASSFRQLVRNSPLHF | TGTGCCAGCAGCTTCCGTCAGTTGGTCCGTAATTCACCCCTCCACTTT
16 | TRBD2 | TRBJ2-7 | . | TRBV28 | CASSLNPSGNSYEQYF | TGTGCCAGCAGTCTGAACCCTAGCGGGAACTCCTACGAGCAGTACTTC
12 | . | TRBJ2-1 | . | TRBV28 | CASSPRYNEQFF | TGTGCCAGCAGTCCCCGCTACAATGAGCAGTTCTTC
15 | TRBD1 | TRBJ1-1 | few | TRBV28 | CASRRDRSLWTEAFF | TGTGCCAGCAGGCGGGACAGGAGTCTTTGGACTGAAGCTTTCTTT
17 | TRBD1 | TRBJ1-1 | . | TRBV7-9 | CASSFGTGGDRITEAFF | TGTGCCAGCAGCTTTGGGACAGGGGGCGATCGTATCACTGAAGCTTTCTTT
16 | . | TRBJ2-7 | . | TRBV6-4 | CASSTLLTGLSYEQYF | TGTGCCAGCAGTACCTTGTTAACGGGTCTCTCCTACGAGCAGTACTTC
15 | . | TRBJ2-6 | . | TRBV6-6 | CASSYTDPGANVLTF | TGTGCCAGCAGTTACACGGACCCTGGGGCCAACGTCCTGACTTTC
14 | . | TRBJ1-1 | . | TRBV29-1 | CSVEGGSSNTEAFF | TGCAGCGTGGAGGGTGGCTCCTCGAACACTGAAGCTTTCTTT
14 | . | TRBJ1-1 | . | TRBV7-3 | CASSSRAQNTEAFF | TGTGCCAGCAGCTCAAGGGCACAGAACACTGAAGCTTTCTTT
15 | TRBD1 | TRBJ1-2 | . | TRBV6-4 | CASSDKTGDNYGYTF | TGTGCCAGCAGTGATAAGACAGGGGACAACTATGGCTACACCTTC